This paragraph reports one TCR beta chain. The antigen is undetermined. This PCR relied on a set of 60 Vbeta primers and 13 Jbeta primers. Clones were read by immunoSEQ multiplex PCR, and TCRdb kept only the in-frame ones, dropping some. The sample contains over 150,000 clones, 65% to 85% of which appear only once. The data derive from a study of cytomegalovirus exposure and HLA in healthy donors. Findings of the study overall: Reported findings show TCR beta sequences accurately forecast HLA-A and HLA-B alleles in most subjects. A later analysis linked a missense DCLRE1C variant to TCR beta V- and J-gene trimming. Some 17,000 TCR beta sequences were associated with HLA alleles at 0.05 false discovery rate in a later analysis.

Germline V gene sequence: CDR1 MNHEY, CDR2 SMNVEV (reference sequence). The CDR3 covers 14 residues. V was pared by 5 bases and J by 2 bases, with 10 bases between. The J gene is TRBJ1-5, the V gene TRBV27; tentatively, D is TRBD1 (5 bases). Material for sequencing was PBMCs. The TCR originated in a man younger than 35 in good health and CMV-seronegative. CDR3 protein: CASSIGHRNQPQHF. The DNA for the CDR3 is TGTGCCAGCAGTATAGGACATCGCAATCAGCCCCAGCATTTT.